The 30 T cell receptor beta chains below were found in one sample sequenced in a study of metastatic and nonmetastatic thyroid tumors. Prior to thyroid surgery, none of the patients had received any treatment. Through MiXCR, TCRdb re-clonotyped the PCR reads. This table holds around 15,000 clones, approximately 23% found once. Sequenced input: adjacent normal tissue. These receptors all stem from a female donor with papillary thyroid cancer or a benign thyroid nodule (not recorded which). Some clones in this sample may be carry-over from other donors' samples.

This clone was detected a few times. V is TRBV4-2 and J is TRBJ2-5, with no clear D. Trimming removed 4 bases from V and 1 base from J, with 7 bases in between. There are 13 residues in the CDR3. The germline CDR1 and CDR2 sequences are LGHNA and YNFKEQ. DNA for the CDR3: TGTGCCAGCAGCCGGATAATCCAAGAGACCCAGTACTTC. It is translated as CASSRIIQETQYF.

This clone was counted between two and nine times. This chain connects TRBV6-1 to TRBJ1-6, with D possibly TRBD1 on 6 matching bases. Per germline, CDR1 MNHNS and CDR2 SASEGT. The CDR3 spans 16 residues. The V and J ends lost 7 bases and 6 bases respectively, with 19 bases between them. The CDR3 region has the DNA TGTGCCAGCATACTACCTAGGGACATGGTTAATTCACCCCTCCACTTT. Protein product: CASILPRDMVNSPLHF.

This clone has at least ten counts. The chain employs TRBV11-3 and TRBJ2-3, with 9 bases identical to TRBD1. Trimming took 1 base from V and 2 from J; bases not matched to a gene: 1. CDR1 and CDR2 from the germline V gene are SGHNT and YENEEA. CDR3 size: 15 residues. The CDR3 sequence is CASSLGQGDTDTQYF. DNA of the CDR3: TGTGCCAGCAGCTTAGGACAGGGGGACACAGATACGCAGTATTTT.

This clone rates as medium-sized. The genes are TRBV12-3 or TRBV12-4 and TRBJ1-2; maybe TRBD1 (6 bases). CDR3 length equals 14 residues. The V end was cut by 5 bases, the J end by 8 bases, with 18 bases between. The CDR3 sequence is CASSPRWGADGYTF. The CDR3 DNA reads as TGTGCCAGCAGTCCGCGTTGGGGGGCGGACGGCTACACCTTC.

The CDR3 DNA follows: TGTGCCAGCAGCCTGGTTCCGGGAGAATTCGGTGAGCAGTTCTTC. It encodes CASSLVPGEFGEQFF. The V and J genes are TRBV5-4 and TRBJ2-1; a possible D gene is TRBD2 (6 bases). Germline V CDR1 and CDR2: SGHNT, YYREEE (reference sequence). This CDR3 is built from 15 residues. The ends were cut back, 4 bases at V and 9 bases at J, with 20 bases in the middle.

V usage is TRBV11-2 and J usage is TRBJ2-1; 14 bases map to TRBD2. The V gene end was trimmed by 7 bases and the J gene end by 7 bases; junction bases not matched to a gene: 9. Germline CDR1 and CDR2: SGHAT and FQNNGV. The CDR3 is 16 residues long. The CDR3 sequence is CASIASGTSGRNEQFF. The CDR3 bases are TGTGCCAGCATTGCGTCCGGGACTAGCGGGAGAAATGAGCAGTTCTTC.

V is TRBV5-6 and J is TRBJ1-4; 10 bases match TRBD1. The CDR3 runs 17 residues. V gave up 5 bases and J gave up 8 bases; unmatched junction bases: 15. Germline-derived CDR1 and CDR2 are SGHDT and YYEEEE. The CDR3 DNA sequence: TGTGCCAGCAGTCTCCGACAGGGGGCGCTTATGAACGAAAAACTGTTTTTT. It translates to CASSLRQGALMNEKLFF.

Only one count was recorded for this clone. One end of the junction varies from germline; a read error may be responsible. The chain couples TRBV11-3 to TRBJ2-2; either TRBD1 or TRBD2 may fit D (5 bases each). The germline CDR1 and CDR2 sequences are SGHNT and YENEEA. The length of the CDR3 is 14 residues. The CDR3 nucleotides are TGTGCCAGCAGCCCTAACCGGGGCAACGGGGAGCTGTTTTTC. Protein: CASSPNRGNGELFF.

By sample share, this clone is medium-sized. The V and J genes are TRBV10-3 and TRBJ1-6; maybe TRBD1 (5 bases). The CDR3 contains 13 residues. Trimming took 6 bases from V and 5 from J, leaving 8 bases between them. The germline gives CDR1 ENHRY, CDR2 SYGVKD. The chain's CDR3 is CAISGTDNSPLHF. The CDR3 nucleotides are TGTGCCATCAGCGGGACGGATAATTCACCCCTCCACTTT.

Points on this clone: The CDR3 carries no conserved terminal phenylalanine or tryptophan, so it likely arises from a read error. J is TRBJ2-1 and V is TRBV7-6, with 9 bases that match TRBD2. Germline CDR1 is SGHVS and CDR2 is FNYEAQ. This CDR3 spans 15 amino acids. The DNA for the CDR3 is TGTGCCAGCAGCTCTAGCGGGGTCTCCTACAATGATCAGTTCTCC. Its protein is CASSSSGVSYNDQFS.

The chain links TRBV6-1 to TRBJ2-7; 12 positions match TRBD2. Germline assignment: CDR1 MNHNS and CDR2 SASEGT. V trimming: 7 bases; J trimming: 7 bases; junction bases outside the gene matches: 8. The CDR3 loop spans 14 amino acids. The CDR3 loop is CASNPSGLAGEQYF. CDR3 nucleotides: TGTGCCAGCAACCCCTCCGGACTAGCGGGGGAGCAGTACTTC.

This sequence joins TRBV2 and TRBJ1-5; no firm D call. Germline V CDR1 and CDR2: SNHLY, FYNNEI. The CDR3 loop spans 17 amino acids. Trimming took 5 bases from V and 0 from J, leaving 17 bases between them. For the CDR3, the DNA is TGTGCCAGCAGTACCCCCCAGGAGATCGATAGCAATCAGCCCCAGCATTTT. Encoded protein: CASSTPQEIDSNQPQHF.

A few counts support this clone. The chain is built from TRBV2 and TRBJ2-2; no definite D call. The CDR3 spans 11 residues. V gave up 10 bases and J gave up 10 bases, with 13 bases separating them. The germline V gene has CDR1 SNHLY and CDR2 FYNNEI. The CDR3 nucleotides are TGTGCCATCAGAGCTGCTGTGGAGCTGTTTTTT. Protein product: CAIRAAVELFF.

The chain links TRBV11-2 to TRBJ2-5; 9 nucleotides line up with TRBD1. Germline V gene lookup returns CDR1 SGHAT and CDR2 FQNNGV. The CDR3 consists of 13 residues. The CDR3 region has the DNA TGTGCAAGAAGCGTTGGACAGGGGGAGACCCAGTACTTC. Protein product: CARSVGQGETQYF.

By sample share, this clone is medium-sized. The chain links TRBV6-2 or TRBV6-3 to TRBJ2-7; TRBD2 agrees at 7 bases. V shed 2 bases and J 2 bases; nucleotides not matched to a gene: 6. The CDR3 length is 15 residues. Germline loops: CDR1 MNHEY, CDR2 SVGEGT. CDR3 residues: CASSYKGLVPYEQYF. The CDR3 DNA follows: TGTGCCAGCAGTTACAAAGGACTAGTACCCTACGAGCAGTACTTC.

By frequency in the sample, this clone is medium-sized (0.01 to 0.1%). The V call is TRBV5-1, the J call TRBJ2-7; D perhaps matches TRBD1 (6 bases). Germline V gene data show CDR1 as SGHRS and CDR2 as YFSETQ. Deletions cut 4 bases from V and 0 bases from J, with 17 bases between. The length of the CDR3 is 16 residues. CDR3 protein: CASSPVDGGSSYEQYF. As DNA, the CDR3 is TGCGCCAGCAGCCCGGTTGATGGGGGCAGCTCCTACGAGCAGTACTTC.

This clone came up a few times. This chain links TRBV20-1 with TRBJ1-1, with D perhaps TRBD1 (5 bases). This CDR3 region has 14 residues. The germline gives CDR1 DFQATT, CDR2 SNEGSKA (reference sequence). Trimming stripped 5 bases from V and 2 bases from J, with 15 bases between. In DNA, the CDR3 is TGCAGTGCTCGCCCCGGGGCGAGAAACACTGAAGCTTTCTTT. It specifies CSARPGARNTEAFF.

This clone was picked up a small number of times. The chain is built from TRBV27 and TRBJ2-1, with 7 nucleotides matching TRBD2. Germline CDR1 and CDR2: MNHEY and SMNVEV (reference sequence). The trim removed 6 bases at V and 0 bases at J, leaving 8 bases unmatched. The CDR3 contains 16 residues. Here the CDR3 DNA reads TGTGCCAGCAGCTTAAGAGCGGGGAGCTCCTACAATGAGCAGTTCTTC. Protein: CASSLRAGSSYNEQFF.

CDR3 bases: TGCAGTGCTGTGATAGCGGGGAGATTCCAAGAGACCCAGTACTTC. It yields the protein CSAVIAGRFQETQYF. This chain connects TRBV20-1 to TRBJ2-5; 8 positions match TRBD2. The germline gives CDR1 DFQATT, CDR2 SNEGSKA (reference sequence). This CDR3 comprises 15 residues. Trimming took 5 bases from V and 1 from J; bases not matched to a gene: 9.

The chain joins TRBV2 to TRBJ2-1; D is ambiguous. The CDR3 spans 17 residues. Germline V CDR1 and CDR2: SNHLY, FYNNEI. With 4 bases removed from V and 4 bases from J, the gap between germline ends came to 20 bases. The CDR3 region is CASSAVRLGLFYNEQFF. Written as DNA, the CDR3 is TGTGCCAGCAGTGCCGTCAGATTAGGTTTGTTTTACAATGAGCAGTTCTTC.

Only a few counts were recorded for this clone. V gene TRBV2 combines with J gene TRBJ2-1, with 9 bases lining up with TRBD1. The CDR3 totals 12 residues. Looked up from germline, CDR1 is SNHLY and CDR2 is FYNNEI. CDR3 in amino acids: CATGQGRNEQFF. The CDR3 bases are TGTGCTACCGGACAGGGGCGCAATGAGCAGTTCTTC. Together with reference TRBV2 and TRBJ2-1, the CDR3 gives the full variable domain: EPEVTQTPSHQVTQMGQEVILRCVPISNHLYFYWYRQILGQKVEFLVSFYNNEISEKSEIFDDQFSVERPDGSNFTLKIRSTKLEDSAMYFCATGQGRNEQFFGPGTRLTVL.

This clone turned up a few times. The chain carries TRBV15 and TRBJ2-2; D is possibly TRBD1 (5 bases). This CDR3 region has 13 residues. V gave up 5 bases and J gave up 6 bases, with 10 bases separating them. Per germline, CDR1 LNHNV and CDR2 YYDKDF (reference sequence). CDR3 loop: CATSLKGSGELFF. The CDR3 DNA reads TGTGCCACCAGCTTAAAGGGGTCCGGGGAGCTGTTTTTT.

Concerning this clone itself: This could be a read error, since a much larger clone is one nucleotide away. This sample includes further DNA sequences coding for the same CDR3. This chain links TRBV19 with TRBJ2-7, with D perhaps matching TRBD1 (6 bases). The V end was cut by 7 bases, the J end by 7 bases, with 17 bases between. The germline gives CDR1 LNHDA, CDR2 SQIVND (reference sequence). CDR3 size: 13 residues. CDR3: CASIPTGMREQYF. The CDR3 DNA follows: TGTGCCAGTATCCCTACAGGGATGCGTGAGCAGTACTTC.

CDR3 bases: TGTGCCAGCGGCTATCTCGTGGGCGAGCAGTACTTC. It is translated as CASGYLVGEQYF. The chain couples TRBV7-8 to TRBJ2-7; no clear D. Trimming removed 8 bases at V and 6 bases at J, with 14 bases between. This CDR3 contains 12 residues. Germline V gene lookup returns CDR1 SGHVS and CDR2 FQNEAQ.

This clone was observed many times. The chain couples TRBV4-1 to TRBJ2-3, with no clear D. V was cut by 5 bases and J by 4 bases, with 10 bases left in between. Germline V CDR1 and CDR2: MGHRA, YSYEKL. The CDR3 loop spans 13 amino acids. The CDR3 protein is CASSWAWADTQYF. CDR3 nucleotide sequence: TGCGCCAGCAGCTGGGCATGGGCAGATACGCAGTATTTT.

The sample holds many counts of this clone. The CDR3 sequence is CASSLDSSWVSPLHF. Here the CDR3 DNA reads TGCGCCAGCAGCTTGGATAGTTCATGGGTTTCACCCCTCCACTTT. The chain uses TRBV5-1 and TRBJ1-6; D gene uncertain. V lost 0 bases, J lost 9 bases, and 13 bases lay in between. Germline V gene lookup returns CDR1 SGHRS and CDR2 YFSETQ. The CDR3 is 15 amino acids. Looking up the rest from reference TRBV5-1 and TRBJ1-6 gives the full variable domain: KAGVTQTPRYLIKTRGQQVTLSCSPISGHRSVSWYQQTPGQGLQFLFEYFSETQRNKGNFPGRFSGRQFSNSRSEMNVSTLELGDSALYLCASSLDSSWVSPLHFGNGTRLTVT.

CDR3 bases: TGCGCCAGCAGCTTGGTACAGGGCACTGGCTACACCTTC. It encodes CASSLVQGTGYTF. This chain connects TRBV5-1 to TRBJ1-2, with D possibly matching TRBD1 (6 bases). The germline V gene has CDR1 SGHRS and CDR2 YFSETQ. The CDR3 is made up of 13 amino acids. Trimming removed 0 bases at V and 7 bases at J, with 10 bases between. Full variable domain (remainder filled in from reference TRBV5-1 and TRBJ1-2): KAGVTQTPRYLIKTRGQQVTLSCSPISGHRSVSWYQQTPGQGLQFLFEYFSETQRNKGNFPGRFSGRQFSNSRSEMNVSTLELGDSALYLCASSLVQGTGYTFGSGTRLTVV.

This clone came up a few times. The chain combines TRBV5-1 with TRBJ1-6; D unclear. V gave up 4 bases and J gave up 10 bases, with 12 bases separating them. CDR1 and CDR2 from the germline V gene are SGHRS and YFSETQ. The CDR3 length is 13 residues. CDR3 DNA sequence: TGCGCCAGCAGCGAGGGAATCGACTCACCCCTCCACTTT. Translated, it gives CASSEGIDSPLHF.

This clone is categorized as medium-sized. CDR3 sequence: CASSLLTGPSYEQYF. The CDR3 bases are TGTGCCAGCAGTTTATTGACGGGTCCCTCCTACGAGCAGTACTTC. This chain connects TRBV27 to TRBJ2-7; D uncertain. This CDR3 has 15 amino acids. Germline values: CDR1 MNHEY, CDR2 SMNVEV (reference sequence). V dropped 1 base and J dropped 0 bases, with 10 bases sitting between them.

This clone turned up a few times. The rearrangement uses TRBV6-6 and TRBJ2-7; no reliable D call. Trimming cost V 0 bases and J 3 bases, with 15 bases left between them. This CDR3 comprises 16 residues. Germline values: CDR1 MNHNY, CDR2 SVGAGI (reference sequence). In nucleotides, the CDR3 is TGTGCCAGCAGTTACTCGACCGCGGAGTTGTACTACGAGCAGTACTTC. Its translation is CASSYSTAELYYEQYF.